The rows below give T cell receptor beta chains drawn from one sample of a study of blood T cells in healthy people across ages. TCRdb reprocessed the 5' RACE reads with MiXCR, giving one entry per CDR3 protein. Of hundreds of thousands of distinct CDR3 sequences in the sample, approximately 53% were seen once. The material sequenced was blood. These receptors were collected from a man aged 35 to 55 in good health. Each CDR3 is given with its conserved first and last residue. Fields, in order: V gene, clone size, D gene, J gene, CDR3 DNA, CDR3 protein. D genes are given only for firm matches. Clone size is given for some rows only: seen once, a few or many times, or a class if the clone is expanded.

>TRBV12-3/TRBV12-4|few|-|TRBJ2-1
TGTGCCAGCAGTGGGACAATTCGGGAGCAGTTCTTC
CASSGTIREQFF
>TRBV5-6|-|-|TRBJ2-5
TGTGCCAGCAGCTTGACCTCACGGAGGCAGTACTTC
CASSLTSRRQYF
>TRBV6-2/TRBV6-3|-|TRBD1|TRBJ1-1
TGTGCCAGCAGGCCGGGACAGGGCTACACTGAAGCTTTCTTT
CASRPGQGYTEAFF
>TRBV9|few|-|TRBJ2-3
TGTGCCAGCAGCGCGATTATGTCCCCAGATACGCAGTATTTT
CASSAIMSPDTQYF
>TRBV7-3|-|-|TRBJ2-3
TGTGCCAGCAGCGTGAACGGGCAGGAAGCGCAGTATTTT
CASSVNGQEAQYF
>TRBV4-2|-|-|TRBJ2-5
TGTGCCAGCAGCCAAGAGACGGCCAGGGCGGAGACCCAGTACTTC
CASSQETARAETQYF
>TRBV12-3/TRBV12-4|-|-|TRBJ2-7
TGTGCCAGCAGTTTATACAGGCGGGGCGAGCAGTACTTC
CASSLYRRGEQYF
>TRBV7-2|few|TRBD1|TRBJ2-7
TGTGCCAGCAGCACGGGACAGCAGTACGAGCAGTACTTC
CASSTGQQYEQYF
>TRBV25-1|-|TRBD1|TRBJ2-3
TGTGCCAGCAGTGACAGGGGGCCGACAGATACGCAGTATTTT
CASSDRGPTDTQYF
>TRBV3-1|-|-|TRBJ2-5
TGTGCCAGCAGCCAAGGAGAACTAGCATCTACACGCGATGAGCAGTACTTC
CASSQGELASTRDEQYF
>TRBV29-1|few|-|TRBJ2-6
TGCAGCGTTGCCTTAGACGGCTCTGGGGCCAACGTCCTGACTTTC
CSVALDGSGANVLTF
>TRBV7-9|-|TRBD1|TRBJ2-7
TGTGCCAGCAGCCACAGGGGTTCCATCTACGAGCAGTACTTC
CASSHRGSIYEQYF
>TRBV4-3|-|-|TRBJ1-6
TGCGCCAGCAGCAAGACCGGGACTCCTAATTCACCCCTCCACTTT
CASSKTGTPNSPLHF
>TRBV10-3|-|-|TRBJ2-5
TGTGCCATCAGTGACCCCCAAGGCGTGACCCAGTACTTC
CAISDPQGVTQYF
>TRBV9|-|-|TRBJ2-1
TGTGCCAGCAGCCCTAACCGGGTCTCCTACAATGAGCAGTTCTTC
CASSPNRVSYNEQFF
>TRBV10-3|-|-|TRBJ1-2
TGTGCCATCAGTCGCGGGAATGGCTACACCTTC
CAISRGNGYTF
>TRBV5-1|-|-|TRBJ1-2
TGCGCCAGCAGCCACGTTCCGGGTGACTATGGCTACACCTTC
CASSHVPGDYGYTF
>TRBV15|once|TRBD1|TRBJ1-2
TGTGCCACCAGCAGAGGCGGGACAGCCTATGGCTACACCTTC
CATSRGGTAYGYTF